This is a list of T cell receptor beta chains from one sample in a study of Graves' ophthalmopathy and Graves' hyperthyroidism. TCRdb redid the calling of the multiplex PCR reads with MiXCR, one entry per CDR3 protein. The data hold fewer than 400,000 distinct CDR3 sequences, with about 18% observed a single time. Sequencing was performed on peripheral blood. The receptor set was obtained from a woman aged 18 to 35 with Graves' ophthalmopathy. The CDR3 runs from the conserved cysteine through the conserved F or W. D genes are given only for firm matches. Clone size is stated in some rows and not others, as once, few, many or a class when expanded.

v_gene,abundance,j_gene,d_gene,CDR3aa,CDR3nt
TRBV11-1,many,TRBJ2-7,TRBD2,CASSRLAGGILSYEQYF,TGTGCCAGCAGCCGACTAGCGGGAGGGATTCTTTCCTACGAGCAGTACTTC
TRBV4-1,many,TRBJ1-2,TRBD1,CASSPTGGHGYTF,TGCGCCAGCAGCCCGACAGGGGGCCATGGCTACACCTTC
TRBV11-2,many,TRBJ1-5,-,CASSLVPRTPGPWLPQHF,TGTGCCAGCAGCTTAGTACCCCGTACCCCGGGACCCTGGCTGCCCCAGCATTTT
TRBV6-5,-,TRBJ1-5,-,CASTSRFDQPQHF,TGTGCCAGCACTTCGAGGTTTGACCAGCCCCAGCATTTT
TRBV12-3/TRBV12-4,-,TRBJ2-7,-,CASSREGADGSSYEQYF,TGTGCCAGCAGTCGCGAGGGGGCGGACGGGAGCTCCTACGAGCAGTACTTC
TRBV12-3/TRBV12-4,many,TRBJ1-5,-,CASSLGPRRQPQHF,TGTGCCAGCAGTTTGGGCCCCCGGCGCCAGCCCCAGCATTTT
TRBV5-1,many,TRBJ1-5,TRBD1,CASSWTGNSNQPQHF,TGCGCCAGCAGCTGGACAGGGAATAGCAATCAGCCCCAGCATTTT
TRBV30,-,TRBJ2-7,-,CAWSVPAPREENYEQYF,TGTGCCTGGAGTGTACCAGCGCCCAGGGAGGAGAACTACGAGCAGTACTTC
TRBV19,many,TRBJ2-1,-,CASSPLDSRNEQFF,TGTGCCAGTAGTCCACTGGACAGTAGGAATGAGCAGTTCTTC
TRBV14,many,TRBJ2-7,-,CASHPEGGPTYEQYF,TGTGCCAGCCACCCGGAGGGGGGGCCAACCTACGAGCAGTACTTC
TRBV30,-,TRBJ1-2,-,CAWSMGAFDGYTF,TGTGCCTGGAGTATGGGGGCTTTCGATGGCTACACCTTC
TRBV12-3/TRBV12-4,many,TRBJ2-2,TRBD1,CASSLTGGSYTGKLFF,TGTGCCAGCAGTTTGACAGGGGGGTCCTACACCGGGAAGCTGTTTTTT
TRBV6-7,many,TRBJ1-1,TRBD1,CASSYSTCRTGRQKLKAFF,TGTGCCAGCAGTTACTCGACGTGCCGGACAGGGCGTCAAAAGTTGAAAGCTTTCTTT
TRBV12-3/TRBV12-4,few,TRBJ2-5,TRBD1,CASSFGTGGIQETQYF,TGTGCCAGCAGTTTCGGGACAGGGGGGATCCAAGAGACCCAGTACTTC
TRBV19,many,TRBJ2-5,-,CASSIDWLGETQYF,TGTGCCAGTAGTATAGATTGGCTTGGGGAGACCCAGTACTTC
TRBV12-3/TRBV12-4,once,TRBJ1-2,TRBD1,CASSIEGTGTGYGYTF,TGTGCCAGCAGTATTGAAGGGACAGGAACCGGCTATGGCTACACCTTC
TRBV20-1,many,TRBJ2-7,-,CSARRTEQYF,TGCAGTGCTAGAAGGACTGAGCAGTACTTC